Presented here are 11 T cell receptor beta chains from one specimen sequenced in a study of T cell responses to AZD1222 COVID-19 vaccine. Assay used: immunoSEQ multiplex PCR; TCRdb lists only in-frame clones, some missing. This table holds 130,000 or so clones, approximately 88% found once. Sequencing used peripheral blood, obtained on day 0 of AZD1222 vaccination. These receptors were taken from an adult in good health.

This clone was seen only once. The chain uses TRBV5-1 and TRBJ1-3; TRBD1 aligns across 7 bases. The CDR3 sequence is 15 residues long. V shed 4 bases, J shed 2 bases, and the junction held 6 bases outside the gene matches. Per germline, CDR1 SGHRS and CDR2 YFSETQ. This CDR3 reads CASSPGQDPGNTIYF. DNA of the CDR3: TGCGCCAGCAGCCCAGGACAGGACCCTGGAAACACCATATATTTT.

This chain links TRBV10-3 with TRBJ1-1, with 8 bases matching TRBD1. After removal of 5 bases from V and 2 bases from J, the junction contained 10 bases not matched to a gene. CDR3 size: 16 residues. From germline, CDR1 is ENHRY and CDR2 SYGVKD. The CDR3 protein is CAISSKQTGVNTEAFF. In DNA form, the CDR3 reads TGTGCCATCAGTTCTAAACAGACAGGGGTTAACACTGAAGCTTTCTTT.

The gene calls are TRBV9 and TRBJ2-1, with D possibly matching TRBD1 (6 bases). V lost 0 bases, J lost 3 bases, and 10 bases lay in between. The V gene's germline CDR1 is SGDLS and CDR2 YYNGEE. The CDR3 totals 15 residues. The CDR3: CASSVGRDIYNEQFF. The CDR3 region has the DNA TGTGCCAGCAGCGTAGGCCGGGACATCTACAATGAGCAGTTCTTC.

J is TRBJ1-1 and V is TRBV28, with 9 bases that match TRBD1. The junction had 7 bases not matched to a gene; V was cut back by 5 bases and J by 6 bases. From germline, CDR1 is MDHEN and CDR2 SYDVKM. CDR3 length equals 14 residues. CDR3 sequence: CASSVPQGAAEAFF. The CDR3 nucleotides read TGTGCCAGCAGTGTACCACAGGGGGCGGCTGAAGCTTTCTTT. Full variable domain (outside the CDR3, taken from reference TRBV28 and TRBJ1-1): DVKVTQSSRYLVKRTGEKVFLECVQDMDHENMFWYRQDPGLGLRLIYFSYDVKMKEKGDIPEGYSVSREKKERFSLILESASTNQTSMYLCASSVPQGAAEAFFGQGTRLTVV.

This rearrangement joins TRBV30 to TRBJ1-2; a weak D match, TRBD1 (5 bases). The CDR3 loop spans 13 amino acids. CDR1 is GTSNPN and CDR2 is SVGIG in the germline V gene (reference sequence). V lost 4 bases, J lost 4 bases, and 13 bases lay in between. CDR3 protein: CAWKGRGLYGYTF. The CDR3 DNA reads as TGTGCCTGGAAGGGCCGGGGCCTCTATGGCTACACCTTC.

The rearrangement uses TRBV9 and TRBJ2-3; D gene unclear. The CDR3 consists of 15 residues. Per the germline V gene, CDR1 is SGDLS and CDR2 is YYNGEE. V gave up 0 bases and J gave up 2 bases, with 10 bases separating them. The CDR3 DNA reads TGTGCCAGCAGCGTAGACACCCCAAACACAGATACGCAGTATTTT. Translated, it gives CASSVDTPNTDTQYF.

V usage is TRBV15 and J usage is TRBJ2-1; D is unclear. There are 15 residues in the CDR3. CDR1 and CDR2 (germline): LNHNV, YYDKDF (reference sequence). The V and J ends lost 0 bases and 6 bases respectively, with 12 bases between them. CDR3: CATSRDNSRSNEQFF. CDR3 DNA sequence: TGTGCCACCAGCAGAGATAACAGCCGGAGCAATGAGCAGTTCTTC.

The rearrangement joins TRBV25-1 to TRBJ2-7; 9 nucleotides agree with TRBD1. CDR1 MGHDK and CDR2 SYGVNS come from the germline V gene. V trimming: 4 bases; J trimming: 3 bases; junction bases outside the gene matches: 10. The CDR3 contains 16 residues. The CDR3 here is CASSGLPGQGNYEQYF. CDR3 DNA sequence: TGTGCCAGCAGTGGCCTACCGGGACAGGGAAACTACGAGCAGTACTTC.

The CDR3 reads CASSGRGSASPLHF. CDR3 sequence (DNA): TGTGCCAGCAGCGGGCGGGGGTCTGCTTCACCCCTCCACTTT. The chain links TRBV5-4 to TRBJ1-6, with D maybe TRBD1 (5 bases). The germline CDR1 and CDR2 sequences are SGHNT and YYREEE (reference sequence). CDR3 length: 14 amino acids. Trimming cost V 4 bases and J 9 bases, with 14 bases left between them.

CDR3 DNA sequence: TGCGCCAGCAGCTTGGTGGCAGGGAGCTCCTACGAGCAGTACTTC. It translates to CASSLVAGSSYEQYF. The chain is built from TRBV5-1 and TRBJ2-7; D could derive from TRBD1 or TRBD2 (5 bases each). Trimming took off 0 bases at V and 0 bases at J, with 10 bases between the two ends. Germline V gene lookup returns CDR1 SGHRS and CDR2 YFSETQ. The CDR3 is 15 residues long.

This chain connects TRBV7-9 to TRBJ1-4; no clear D gene. The CDR3 has 12 residues. From germline, CDR1 is SEHNR and CDR2 FQNEAQ (reference sequence). V shed 0 bases and J shed 13 bases, with 9 bases lying between them. The CDR3 protein is CASSLAAGGLFF. In DNA form, the CDR3 reads TGTGCCAGCAGCTTAGCGGCCGGAGGACTGTTTTTT.